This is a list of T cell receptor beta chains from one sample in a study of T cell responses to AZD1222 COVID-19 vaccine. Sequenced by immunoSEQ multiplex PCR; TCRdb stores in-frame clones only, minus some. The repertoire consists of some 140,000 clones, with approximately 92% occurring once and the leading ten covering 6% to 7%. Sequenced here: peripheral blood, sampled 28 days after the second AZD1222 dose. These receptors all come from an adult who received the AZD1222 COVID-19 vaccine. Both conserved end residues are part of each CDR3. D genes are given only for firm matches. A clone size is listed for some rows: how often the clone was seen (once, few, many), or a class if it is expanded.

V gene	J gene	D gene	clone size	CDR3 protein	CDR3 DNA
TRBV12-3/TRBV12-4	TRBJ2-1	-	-	CASSLGVYNEQFF	TGTGCCAGCAGTTTGGGAGTTTACAATGAGCAGTTCTTC
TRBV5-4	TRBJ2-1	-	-	CASSAGVSYNEQFF	TGTGCCAGCAGCGCCGGGGTTTCCTACAATGAGCAGTTCTTC
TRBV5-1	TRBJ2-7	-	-	CASRFTGHEQYF	TGCGCCAGCAGGTTTACAGGGCACGAGCAGTACTTC
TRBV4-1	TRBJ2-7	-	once	CASSQDLGSYEQYF	TGCGCCAGCAGCCAAGATCTGGGCTCCTACGAGCAGTACTTC
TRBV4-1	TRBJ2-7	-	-	CASSQAYSTIPYEQYF	TGCGCCAGCAGCCAAGCTTACAGCACAATCCCCTACGAGCAGTACTTC
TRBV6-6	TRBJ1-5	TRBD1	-	CASSSSATGIQPQHF	TGTGCCAGCAGTTCCTCCGCGACAGGGATTCAGCCCCAGCATTTT
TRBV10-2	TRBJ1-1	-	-	CASSEPVGLNTEAFF	TGCGCCAGCAGTGAGCCGGTCGGGTTGAACACTGAAGCTTTCTTT
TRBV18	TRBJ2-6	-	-	CASSLKDKTGNVLTF	TGTGCCAGCTCACTAAAGGACAAGACGGGCAACGTCCTGACTTTC
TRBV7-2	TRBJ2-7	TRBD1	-	CASSLAGTDYEQYF	TGTGCCAGCAGCTTAGCGGGGACAGATTACGAGCAGTACTTC
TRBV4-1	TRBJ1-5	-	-	CASSSPPGGPQHF	TGCGCCAGCAGCTCCCCTCCGGGGGGGCCCCAGCATTTT
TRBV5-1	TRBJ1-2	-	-	CASGGDGGGYGYTF	TGCGCCAGCGGGGGTGACGGGGGAGGCTATGGCTACACCTTC
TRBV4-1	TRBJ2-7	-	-	CASSQVSTLYEQYF	TGCGCCAGCAGCCAAGTCAGCACTCTCTACGAGCAGTACTTC
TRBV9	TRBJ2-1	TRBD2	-	CASGILAGTYNEQFF	TGTGCCAGCGGTATACTAGCGGGGACCTATAATGAGCAGTTCTTC
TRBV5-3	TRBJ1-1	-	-	CARSAHRTEAFF	TGTGCCAGATCGGCGCACCGCACTGAAGCTTTCTTT
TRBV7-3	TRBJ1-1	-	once	CASSFGGITEAFF	TGTGCCAGCAGCTTCGGGGGGATCACTGAAGCTTTCTTT
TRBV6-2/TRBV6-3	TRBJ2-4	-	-	CASSPLDDIQYF	TGTGCCAGCAGTCCCCTAGACGACATTCAGTACTTC
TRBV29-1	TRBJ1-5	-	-	CSVVEGGNQPQHF	TGCAGCGTTGTAGAGGGGGGCAATCAGCCCCAGCATTTT
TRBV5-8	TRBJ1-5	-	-	CASSRFGHWSGNQPQHF	TGTGCCAGCAGTCGTTTTGGACATTGGAGCGGCAATCAGCCCCAGCATTTT
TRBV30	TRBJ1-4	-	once	CAWSVRATNEKLFF	TGTGCCTGGAGTGTACGGGCAACTAATGAAAAACTGTTTTTT
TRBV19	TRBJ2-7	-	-	CASSIGATYEQYF	TGTGCCAGTAGTATCGGGGCCACCTACGAGCAGTACTTC
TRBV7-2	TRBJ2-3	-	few	CASSLLRDTQYF	TGTGCCAGCAGCTTACTCAGAGATACGCAGTATTTT
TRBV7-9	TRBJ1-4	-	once	CASSLESGGVNEKLFF	TGTGCCAGCAGCCTGGAAAGCGGGGGGGTTAATGAAAAACTGTTTTTT
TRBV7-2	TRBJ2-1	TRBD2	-	CASSISGGANEQFF	TGTGCCAGCAGCATCAGCGGGGGGGCCAATGAGCAGTTCTTC
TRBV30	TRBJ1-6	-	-	CACGSIYNSPLHF	TGTGCCTGCGGATCGATCTATAATTCACCCCTCCACTTT
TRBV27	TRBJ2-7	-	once	CASSLIRGAYEQYF	TGTGCCAGCAGTTTAATCAGGGGTGCCTACGAGCAGTACTTC
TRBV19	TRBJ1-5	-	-	CASSDSWGTPNQPQHF	TGTGCCAGTAGCGACTCCTGGGGGACCCCTAATCAGCCCCAGCATTTT
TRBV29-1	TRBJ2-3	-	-	CSETRLGGGGDTQYF	TGCAGCGAGACGAGACTCGGTGGCGGTGGGGATACGCAGTATTTT
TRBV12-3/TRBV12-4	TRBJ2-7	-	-	CASSSGFYEQYF	TGTGCCAGCAGTTCTGGGTTTTACGAGCAGTACTTC
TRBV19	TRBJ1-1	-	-	CASSIRLGFSEAFF	TGTGCCAGTAGTATAAGGTTGGGTTTCTCTGAAGCTTTCTTT
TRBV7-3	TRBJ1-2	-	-	CASSQGRDNYGYTF	TGTGCCAGCAGCCAGGGGCGGGATAATTATGGCTACACCTTC
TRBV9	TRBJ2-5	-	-	CASSAPPVGYQETQYF	TGTGCCAGCAGCGCTCCCCCAGTAGGGTACCAAGAGACCCAGTACTTC
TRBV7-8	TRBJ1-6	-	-	CASSPQWAGNSPLHF	TGTGCCAGCAGCCCCCAGTGGGCGGGTAATTCACCCCTCCACTTT
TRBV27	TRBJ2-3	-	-	CASSLRGGGGDTQYF	TGTGCCAGCAGTTTAAGAGGGGGGGGCGGCGATACGCAGTATTTT
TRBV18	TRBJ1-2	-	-	CASSQGSGIGYGYTF	TGTGCCAGCTCACAGGGGTCGGGCATCGGCTATGGCTACACCTTC
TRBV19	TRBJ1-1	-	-	CASSIASGRGFTEAFF	TGTGCCAGTAGTATAGCCTCCGGAAGGGGGTTCACTGAAGCTTTCTTT
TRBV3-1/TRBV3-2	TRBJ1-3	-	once	CASSAHLVSGNTIYF	TGTGCCAGCAGCGCCCATCTGGTCTCTGGAAACACCATATATTTT
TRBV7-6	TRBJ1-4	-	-	CASSLTPGPNEKLFF	TGTGCCAGCAGCCTCACACCGGGACCTAATGAAAAACTGTTTTTT